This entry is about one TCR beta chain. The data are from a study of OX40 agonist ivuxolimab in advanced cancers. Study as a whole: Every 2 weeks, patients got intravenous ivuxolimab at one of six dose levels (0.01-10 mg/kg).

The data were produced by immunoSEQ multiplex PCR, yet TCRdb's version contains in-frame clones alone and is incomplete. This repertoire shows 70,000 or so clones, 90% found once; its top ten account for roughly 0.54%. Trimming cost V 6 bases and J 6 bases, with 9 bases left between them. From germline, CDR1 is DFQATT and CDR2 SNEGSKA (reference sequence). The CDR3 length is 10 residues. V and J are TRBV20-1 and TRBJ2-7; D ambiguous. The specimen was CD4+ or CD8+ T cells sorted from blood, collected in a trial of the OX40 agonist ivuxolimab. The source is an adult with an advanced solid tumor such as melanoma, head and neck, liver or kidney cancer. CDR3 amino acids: CSATNIEQYF. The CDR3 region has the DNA TGCAGTGCCACAAATATCGAGCAGTACTTC.